This TCR beta chain was documented in a study of siplizumab effects on memory and regulatory T cells. Study conclusions and caveats: Siplizumab conditions gave an average of about 70% Treg-derived mappable alloreactive CD4+ clones, versus about 26% for controls.

Responder and stimulator cells in the mixed lymphocyte reaction were cultured together for more than five days at 37°C. In germline, CDR1 is SGHRS, CDR2 YFSETQ. V lost 7 bases to trimming and J lost 2 bases, with 10 bases between them. CDR3 length: 12 residues. TCRdb keeps only in-frame clones here, not all; method: immunoSEQ multiplex PCR. The sample carries about 9,600 clones, approximately 44% recorded once. About this clone itself: What it binds is unknown.

This TCR came from a human donor in good health; the cells came from an allogeneic mixed lymphocyte reaction. The chain uses TRBV5-1 and TRBJ2-7; the D gene could be TRBD1 or TRBD2 (5 bases each). The source material was CFSE-low (dividing) CD4+ T cells sorted from an allogeneic mixed lymphocyte reaction. The CDR3 DNA follows: TGCGCCAGCGCAGGGAGCACCTACGAGCAGTACTTC. This encodes CASAGSTYEQYF.